The 27 T cell receptor beta chains below were found in one sample sequenced in a study of blood T cells in healthy people across ages. It was with a sample-barcoded 5' primer and a J-beta primer mix that a second PCR of about 6 to 12 cycles was run. TCRdb recomputed calls from the 5' RACE reads with MiXCR, one row per CDR3 protein. The top ten hold around an eighth of the sample, which has approximately 900,000 distinct CDR3 sequences, approximately 49% seen once. Sequencing input: blood. Receptors originate from a man aged 25-45 years in good health.

The chain combines TRBV11-2 with TRBJ2-7; D perhaps matches TRBD1 (5 bases). Trimming pared 5 bases from V and 7 bases from J, leaving 18 bases between. Germline V lookup: CDR1 SGHAT, CDR2 FQNNGV. The CDR3 sequence is 14 residues long. The CDR3 DNA follows: TGTGCCAGCAGCCGTCGGGTTTTGGACAATGAGCAGTACTTC. This encodes CASSRRVLDNEQYF.

This clonotype was detected once. The chain recombines TRBV11-3 with TRBJ2-3; D not certain. Germline V lookup: CDR1 SGHNT, CDR2 YENEEA. The CDR3 runs to 13 residues. Trimming left V 4 bases short and J 4 bases short, with 9 bases between. CDR3 DNA sequence: TGTGCCAGCAGCTCGGTCCAAGCAGATACGCAGTATTTT. Its protein product is CASSSVQADTQYF.

CDR3: CASSPLERDVNTGELFF. DNA for the CDR3: TGTGCCAGCTCACCATTGGAACGGGACGTAAACACCGGGGAGCTGTTTTTT. The chain has TRBV18 and TRBJ2-2; the D call may be TRBD1 or TRBD2 (5 bases each). The ends were cut back, 2 bases at V and 2 bases at J, with 15 bases in the middle. The length of the CDR3 is 17 residues. Germline V gene lookup returns CDR1 KGHSH and CDR2 LQKENI.

This clonotype was picked up many times. This chain's CDR3 is CASSFSLYEQYF. CDR3 bases: TGTGCCAGCAGTTTCAGCCTTTACGAGCAGTACTTC. This chain links TRBV12-3 or TRBV12-4 with TRBJ2-7; D unclear. The CDR3 is made up of 12 amino acids. V dropped 3 bases and J dropped 4 bases, with 7 bases sitting between them.

This clonotype has only a few counts. The rearrangement links TRBV7-2 to TRBJ1-2; 7 bases map to TRBD1. After removal of 5 bases from V and 6 bases from J, the junction contained 9 bases not matched to a gene. CDR1 is SGHTA, CDR2 FQGNSA, per germline. The CDR3 runs 14 residues. The CDR3 reads CASSTRDRRNGYTF. CDR3 bases: TGTGCCAGCAGCACCCGGGACAGAAGGAATGGCTACACCTTC.

The table lists this clonotype with a few counts. This chain joins TRBV15 and TRBJ2-5; D uncertain. Germline CDR1 is LNHNV and CDR2 is YYDKDF (reference sequence). This CDR3 spans 13 amino acids. V was pared by 1 base and J by 3 bases, with 6 bases between. The DNA for the CDR3 is TGTGCCACCAGCAGAGCAGTGGAAGAGACCCAGTACTTC. This translates into CATSRAVEETQYF. The whole variable domain, remainder taken from reference TRBV15 and TRBJ2-5, is DAMVIQNPRYQVTQFGKPVTLSCSQTLNHNVMYWYQQKSSQAPKLLFHYYDKDFNNEADTPDNFQSRRPNTSFCFLDIRSPGLGDTAMYLCATSRAVEETQYFGPGTRLLVL.

V gene TRBV29-1 combines with J gene TRBJ2-3; D perhaps matches TRBD1 (6 bases). The CDR3 contains 15 residues. Trimming removed 5 bases from V and 0 bases from J, with 15 bases in between. The V gene's germline CDR1 is SQVTM and CDR2 ANQGSEA. In nucleotides, the CDR3 is TGCAGCGTTATCCGACAGGACTCTAGCACAGATACGCAGTATTTT. Translating gives CSVIRQDSSTDTQYF.

This clonotype has a handful of counts. The chain employs TRBV10-3 and TRBJ2-4, with 7 bases identical to TRBD1. CDR3 size: 22 residues. The germline CDR1 and CDR2 sequences are ENHRY and SYGVKD. The V gene end was trimmed by 0 bases and the J gene end by 3 bases; junction bases not matched to a gene: 23. The CDR3 sequence: CAISESQTGQPKSGNIKNIQYF. CDR3 in DNA: TGTGCCATCAGTGAGTCCCAAACGGGACAGCCTAAAAGTGGGAATATCAAAAACATTCAGTACTTC.

A few counts support this clonotype. The chain uses TRBV5-6 and TRBJ1-1; D is uncertain. Germline values: CDR1 SGHDT, CDR2 YYEEEE. CDR3 size: 13 residues. With 4 bases removed from V and 3 bases from J, the gap between germline ends came to 10 bases. CDR3 residues: CASSIAGDTEAFF. For the CDR3, the DNA is TGTGCCAGCAGCATTGCGGGAGACACTGAAGCTTTCTTT.

This clonotype was seen a handful of times. The J gene is TRBJ1-6, the V gene TRBV20-1; 8 positions agree with TRBD1. CDR1 and CDR2 (germline): DFQATT, SNEGSKA (reference sequence). J lost 12 bases, V lost 3 bases, and 13 bases had no gene match. The CDR3 spans 15 residues. The CDR3 DNA is TGCAGTGCTAGTACCGGGACAGGAACTTCGGGACCCCTCCACTTT. This sequence encodes CSASTGTGTSGPLHF.

The chain employs TRBV7-2 and TRBJ2-1; 11 positions agree with TRBD2. CDR3 length: 19 amino acids. The J segment lost 1 base and the V segment lost 1 base, leaving 9 bases of the junction unmatched. Looked up from germline, CDR1 is SGHTA and CDR2 is FQGNSA. The CDR3 sequence: CASSLVVAGGPGSYNEQFF. The CDR3 nucleotides are TGTGCCAGCAGCTTAGTGGTAGCGGGAGGGCCGGGGTCCTACAATGAGCAGTTCTTC.

Worth noting for this clonotype: With a much larger clone just one base away, this may be a read error. The rearrangement uses TRBV11-3 and TRBJ2-1; 9 bases are shared with TRBD1. The CDR3 length is 15 residues. The J segment lost 6 bases and the V segment lost 4 bases, leaving 7 bases of the junction unmatched. Per the germline V gene, CDR1 is SGHNT and CDR2 is YENEEA. The DNA of the CDR3 is TGTGCCAGCAGCTCGACCGGGACAGGGACCAATGAGCAGTTCTTC. Protein: CASSSTGTGTNEQFF.

This chain uses TRBV5-8 with TRBJ2-5; 7 nucleotides line up with TRBD1. Germline CDR1 reads SGHTS; CDR2 reads YDEGEE. CDR3 size: 14 residues. The junction had 10 bases not matched to a gene; V was cut back by 4 bases and J by 7 bases. This chain's CDR3 is CASSPRTGQGTQYF. The CDR3 bases are TGTGCCAGCAGCCCTCGGACAGGCCAGGGGACCCAGTACTTC.

This chain links TRBV20-1 with TRBJ2-1, with 7 nucleotides matching TRBD2. CDR3 size: 13 residues. CDR1 and CDR2 from the germline V gene are DFQATT and SNEGSKA (reference sequence). V lost 2 bases, J lost 13 bases, and 11 bases stayed unmatched. CDR3 in DNA: TGCAGTGCTAGAATCCCCCTCGGGGGGACCCAGTTCTTC. Translating gives CSARIPLGGTQFF.

The rearrangement uses TRBV25-1 and TRBJ2-3; D uncertain. Germline V gene sequence: CDR1 MGHDK, CDR2 SYGVNS. There are 13 residues in the CDR3. The V gene lost 6 bases and the J gene lost 2 bases, with 9 bases spanning the gap. Written as DNA, the CDR3 is TGTGCCAGCAGCGCACAGAACACAGATACGCAGTATTTT. This encodes CASSAQNTDTQYF. The variable domain in full, completed from reference TRBV25-1 and TRBJ2-3, reads EADIYQTPRYLVIGTGKKITLECSQTMGHDKMYWYQQDPGMELHLIHYSYGVNSTEKGDLSSESTVSRIRTEHFPLTLESARPSHTSQYLCASSAQNTDTQYFGPGTRLTVL.

This clonotype was observed a single time. The V gene is TRBV6-1, the J gene TRBJ2-1; D is perhaps TRBD2 (6 bases). This CDR3 is built from 18 residues. The ends were cut back, 8 bases at V and 0 bases at J, with 23 bases in the middle. The V gene's germline CDR1 is MNHNS and CDR2 SASEGT. CDR3 sequence reads: CASLSRGSRGSSYNEQFF. DNA for the CDR3: TGTGCCAGCTTGAGCCGGGGGTCTCGGGGGAGCTCCTACAATGAGCAGTTCTTC.

V and J are TRBV12-3 or TRBV12-4 and TRBJ2-5; weak D call: TRBD1 (5 bases). V was clipped by 1 base and J by 4 bases, with 10 bases between them. The CDR3 covers 14 residues. The CDR3 bases are TGTGCCAGCAGTTTAGTTCAGGGAACAGAGACCCAGTACTTC. Translated, it gives CASSLVQGTETQYF.

The sample holds a few counts of this clonotype. The J gene is TRBJ1-1, the V gene TRBV5-1; perhaps TRBD1 as D (5 bases). The V gene lost 0 bases and the J gene lost 1 base, with 10 bases spanning the gap. Germline V gives CDR1 SGHRS, CDR2 YFSETQ. The CDR3 extends over 15 amino acids. This CDR3 reads CASSLDVGGNTEAFF. For the CDR3, the DNA is TGCGCCAGCAGCTTGGATGTGGGGGGGAACACTGAAGCTTTCTTT.

This clonotype was observed a handful of times. The rearrangement joins TRBV18 to TRBJ1-2; D perhaps matches TRBD1 (5 bases). CDR3 size: 15 residues. Germline assignment: CDR1 KGHSH and CDR2 LQKENI. The V end was cut by 4 bases, the J end by 6 bases, with 18 bases between. CDR3 region: CASSLPGRVVDGYTF. DNA for the CDR3: TGTGCCAGCTCACTTCCGGGACGAGTGGTTGATGGCTACACCTTC.

This clonotype was picked up a small number of times. The chain combines TRBV5-1 with TRBJ2-3, with unresolved D. Germline CDR1 and CDR2: SGHRS and YFSETQ. The CDR3 runs 15 residues. V lost 0 bases and J lost 2, with 10 bases in between. CDR3 nucleotides: TGCGCCAGCAGCTTGGCGGGTCCAGACACAGATACGCAGTATTTT. Residues: CASSLAGPDTDTQYF. Filled out from reference TRBV5-1 and TRBJ2-3, the complete variable domain reads KAGVTQTPRYLIKTRGQQVTLSCSPISGHRSVSWYQQTPGQGLQFLFEYFSETQRNKGNFPGRFSGRQFSNSRSEMNVSTLELGDSALYLCASSLAGPDTDTQYFGPGTRLTVL.

This chain links TRBV4-2 with TRBJ2-7; 9 nucleotides match TRBD1. Germline loops: CDR1 LGHNA, CDR2 YNFKEQ. V was pared by 5 bases and J by 3 bases, with 5 bases of the junction left unmatched. This CDR3 comprises 14 residues. CDR3 in amino acids: CASSDRDRDYEQYF. Written as DNA, the CDR3 is TGTGCCAGCAGCGACCGGGACAGGGACTACGAGCAGTACTTC.

This clonotype was detected only a few times. The chain recombines TRBV19 with TRBJ2-3; D uncertain. V was cut by 6 bases and J by 6 bases, with 28 bases left in between. Germline V lookup: CDR1 LNHDA, CDR2 SQIVND (reference sequence). CDR3 length: 18 residues. The CDR3 bases are TGTGCCAGTAGCTGGTCCGGGCCCCATGCAGAAATCATGGATACGCAGTATTTT. It yields the protein CASSWSGPHAEIMDTQYF.

In this sample, this clonotype turned up a few times. J is TRBJ2-3 and V is TRBV4-2; D not resolved. The CDR3 is made up of 14 amino acids. Per the germline V gene, CDR1 is LGHNA and CDR2 is YNFKEQ. V lost 4 bases, J lost 4 bases, and 12 bases lay in between. In nucleotides, the CDR3 is TGTGCCAGCAGCCCCGCCCTCACGGCAGATACGCAGTATTTT. Its protein is CASSPALTADTQYF.

This clonotype showed up just a few times. The chain has TRBV6-5 and TRBJ1-4; TRBD1 might be the D (6 bases). The CDR3 covers 16 residues. Germline CDR1 MNHEY, CDR2 SVGAGI. Trimming pared 6 bases from V and 0 bases from J, leaving 14 bases between. The CDR3 loop reads CASSRARGATNEKLFF. CDR3 nucleotide sequence: TGTGCCAGCAGCCGGGCAAGGGGGGCAACTAATGAAAAACTGTTTTTT.

A word on this clonotype: One end of the junction varies from germline; a read error may be responsible. This chain joins TRBV12-3 or TRBV12-4 and TRBJ1-4, with D maybe TRBD1 (6 bases). This CDR3 has 15 amino acids. The DNA of the CDR3 is TGTGCCAGCAGTCCATCCGAGGGGGGTAATGGAAAACTGTTTTTT. The encoded protein is CASSPSEGGNGKLFF.

This chain uses TRBV4-1 with TRBJ2-7; D may be TRBD1 or TRBD2 (7 bases each). The CDR3 spans 16 residues. V lost 4 bases, J lost 1 base, and 17 bases lay in between. CDR1 MGHRA and CDR2 YSYEKL come from the germline V gene. DNA for the CDR3: TGCGCCAGCAGCCTACCCGGGGAGGGGGCATCCTACGAGCAGTACTTC. The encoded protein is CASSLPGEGASYEQYF.

The chain employs TRBV27 and TRBJ2-4; no clear D gene. The J call is doubtful: the DNA matches TRBJ2-7 better. This CDR3 has 14 residues. Germline lookup yields CDR1 MNHEY and CDR2 SMNVEV (reference sequence). The CDR3 is CASSAPDQRYEQYF. The CDR3 bases are TGTGCCAGCAGTGCACCAGACCAGCGCTACGAGCAGTACTTC.